What follows is one T cell receptor (beta chain) and its context. Assay used: immunoSEQ multiplex PCR; TCRdb lists only in-frame clones, some missing. The data show around 120,000 clones, approximately 88% seen once. Germline CDR1 SGHTA, CDR2 FQGNSA. The CDR3 consists of 13 residues. V lost 5 bases to trimming and J lost 9 bases; unmatched junction nucleotides: 7. These data originate in a study of identifying expanded T cells in peripheral blood. V and J are TRBV7-2 and TRBJ1-1; TRBD1 agrees at 9 bases. Material: blood. The TCR sequence derives from a person aged 18 to 75 in good health. This CDR3 reads CASSGGTGRKAFF. In nucleotides, the CDR3 is TGTGCCAGCAGCGGAGGGACAGGGCGTAAAGCTTTCTTT.